Listed below are T cell receptor beta chains from one sample, sequenced in a study of control samples from healthy donors and cancer patients. Profiling relied on immunoSEQ multiplex PCR, and the TCRdb table lists in-frame clones only, not all of them. The sample shows more than 95,000 clones, 83% of them seen only once. Sequencing was carried out using blood. All receptors come from a woman between 45 and 60 years old in good health. CDR3s include the opening cysteine and the closing phenylalanine or tryptophan. A D gene is named only where the DNA matches it firmly. Clone size appears in some rows only: once, few, many, or a class for an expanded clone.

cdr3_nt cdr3_aa j_call v_call clone_size d_call
TGTGCCAGCTCACCAGCACGGAACTCTGGAAACACCATATATTTT CASSPARNSGNTIYF TRBJ1-3 TRBV18 . .
TGTGCCAGCAGCTTCGCAAGGGGACAGGCACCCTACGAGCAGTACTTC CASSFARGQAPYEQYF TRBJ2-7 TRBV13 . TRBD1
TGTGCCAGCAGCTTAGCCTGGAACCCCTCCTACAATGAGCAGTTCTTC CASSLAWNPSYNEQFF TRBJ2-1 TRBV7-3 . .
TGTGCCAGCAGCTTAGGTCCCAATAACAATGAGCAGTTCTTC CASSLGPNNNEQFF TRBJ2-1 TRBV7-2 . .
TGCAGTGCTAGTAGCGGAACCTACAATGAGCAGTTCTTC CSASSGTYNEQFF TRBJ2-1 TRBV20-1 . .
TGCGCCATCCCCTTTCCTTACGAGCAGTACTTC CAIPFPYEQYF TRBJ2-7 TRBV10-1 . .
TGTGCCAGCCAAGACGCGGTAGATACGCAGTATTTT CASQDAVDTQYF TRBJ2-3 TRBV6-5 . .
TGTGCCACCAGCAGAAGAGGGGGACGTTCGGGGAATGAGCAGTTCTTC CATSRRGGRSGNEQFF TRBJ2-1 TRBV15 few .
TGTGCCAGCAGCTTAGTTGGGGCGGACTCTGGAAACACCATATATTTT CASSLVGADSGNTIYF TRBJ1-3 TRBV7-2 . .
TGTGCCAGCAGCTTTTACAGGGCTAACTATGGCTACACCTTC CASSFYRANYGYTF TRBJ1-2 TRBV7-9 . .
TGCAGTGCTAGTGAAGTGGGGGTTAAGGATGAGCAGTTCTTC CSASEVGVKDEQFF TRBJ2-1 TRBV20-1 . .
TGTGCCAGCAGTGAAGGGACCTCCGAGACCCAGTACTTC CASSEGTSETQYF TRBJ2-5 TRBV3-1/TRBV3-2 . .
TGTGCCACCAGTGATACAGGGTACTATGGCTACACCTTC CATSDTGYYGYTF TRBJ1-2 TRBV24-1 . .
TGTGCCATCAGCGAATCCGTGAGGGTAAACACTGAAGCTTTCTTT CAISESVRVNTEAFF TRBJ1-1 TRBV10-3 . .
TGTGCCTGCGACAGCCTGAACACTGAAGCTTTCTTT CACDSLNTEAFF TRBJ1-1 TRBV30 . .
TGTGCCAGTAGTATCAGTAGCGGGGGGTACAATGAGCAGTTCTTC CASSISSGGYNEQFF TRBJ2-1 TRBV19 few TRBD2
TGTGCCAGCAGCGTAGGACAGGGGAATGAAAAACTGTTTTTT CASSVGQGNEKLFF TRBJ1-4 TRBV9 once TRBD1
TGCGCCAGCAGCTTTAAATTACCCAGGGCTGAAGCTTTCTTT CASSFKLPRAEAFF TRBJ1-1 TRBV5-1 . .
TGCGCCAGCAGCCTAAGTGACAGGGCGAACACCGGGGAGCTGTTTTTT CASSLSDRANTGELFF TRBJ2-2 TRBV5-1 . TRBD1
TGTGCCAGCAGTGATCACACATCCAGGGGGAGTAGGACTGAAGCTTTCTTT CASSDHTSRGSRTEAFF TRBJ1-1 TRBV7-9 medium-sized TRBD1
TGTGCCAGCAGCTTAGAGGGCGCTGGGGCCAACGTCCTGACTTTC CASSLEGAGANVLTF TRBJ2-6 TRBV11-3 . .
TGTGCCAGTAGTATCAAGCGGCTAACAGATACGCAGTATTTT CASSIKRLTDTQYF TRBJ2-3 TRBV19 . .
TGTGCCAGCAGCTTGGACAGGGATTCACCCCTCCACTTT CASSLDRDSPLHF TRBJ1-6 TRBV7-8 . TRBD1
TGTGCCAGCAGTGAAGACGGTCTAGCGGGGTTCTCTGGGGCCAACGTCCTGACTTTC CASSEDGLAGFSGANVLTF TRBJ2-6 TRBV2 . TRBD2